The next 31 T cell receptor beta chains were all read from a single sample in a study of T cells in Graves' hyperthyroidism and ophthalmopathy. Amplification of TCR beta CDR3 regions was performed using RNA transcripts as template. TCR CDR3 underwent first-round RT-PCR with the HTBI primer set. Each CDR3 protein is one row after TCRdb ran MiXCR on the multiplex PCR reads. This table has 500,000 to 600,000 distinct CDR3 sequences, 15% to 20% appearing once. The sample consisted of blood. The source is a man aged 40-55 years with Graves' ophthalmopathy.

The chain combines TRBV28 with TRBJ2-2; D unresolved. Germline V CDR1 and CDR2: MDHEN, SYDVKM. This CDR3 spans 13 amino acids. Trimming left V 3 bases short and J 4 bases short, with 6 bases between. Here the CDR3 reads CASSFPATGELFF. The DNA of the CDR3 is TGTGCCAGCAGTTTCCCCGCCACCGGGGAGCTGTTTTTT.

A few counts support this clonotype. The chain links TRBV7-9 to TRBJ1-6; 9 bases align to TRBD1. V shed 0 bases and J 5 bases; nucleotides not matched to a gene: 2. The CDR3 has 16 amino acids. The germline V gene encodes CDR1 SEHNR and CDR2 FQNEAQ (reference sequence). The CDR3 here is CASSLAGQGNNSPLHF. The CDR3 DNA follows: TGTGCCAGCAGCTTAGCGGGACAGGGCAATAATTCACCCCTCCACTTT. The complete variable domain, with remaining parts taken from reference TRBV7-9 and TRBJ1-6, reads DTGVSQNPRHKITKRGQNVTFRCDPISEHNRLYWYRQTLGQGPEFLTYFQNEAQLEKSRLLSDRFSAERPKGSFSTLEIQRTEQGDSAMYLCASSLAGQGNNSPLHFGNGTRLTVT.

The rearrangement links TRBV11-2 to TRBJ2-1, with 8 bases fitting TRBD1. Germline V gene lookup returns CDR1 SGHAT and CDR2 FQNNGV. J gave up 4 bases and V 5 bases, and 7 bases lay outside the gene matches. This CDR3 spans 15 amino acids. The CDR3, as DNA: TGTGCCAGCAGCGTACAGGGGGTAAATTACAATGAGCAGTTCTTC. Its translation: CASSVQGVNYNEQFF.

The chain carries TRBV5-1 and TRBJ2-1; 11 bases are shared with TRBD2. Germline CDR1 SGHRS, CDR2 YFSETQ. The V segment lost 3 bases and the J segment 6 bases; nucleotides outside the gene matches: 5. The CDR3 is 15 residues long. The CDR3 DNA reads TGCGCCAGCAGCTCTGCTAGCGGGGGGCCCAATGAGCAGTTCTTC. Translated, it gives CASSSASGGPNEQFF.

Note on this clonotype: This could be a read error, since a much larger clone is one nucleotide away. The CDR3 sequence: CVSSLGLPPSYEQYF. Written as DNA, the CDR3 is TGTGTCAGCAGCTTGGGACTGCCCCCCTCCTACGAGCAGTACTTC. The rearrangement joins TRBV7-8 to TRBJ2-7; possibly TRBD2 for D (6 bases). Germline CDR1 and CDR2: SGHVS and FQNEAQ. The CDR3 loop spans 15 amino acids.

CDR3 loop: CASSYGTYGYTF. In nucleotides, the CDR3 is TGTGCCAGCAGCTACGGGACTTATGGCTACACCTTC. This chain uses TRBV7-2 with TRBJ1-2; D is perhaps TRBD1 (5 bases). V was pared by 4 bases and J by 5 bases, with 8 bases between. Germline assignment: CDR1 SGHTA and CDR2 FQGNSA. The CDR3 contains 12 residues.

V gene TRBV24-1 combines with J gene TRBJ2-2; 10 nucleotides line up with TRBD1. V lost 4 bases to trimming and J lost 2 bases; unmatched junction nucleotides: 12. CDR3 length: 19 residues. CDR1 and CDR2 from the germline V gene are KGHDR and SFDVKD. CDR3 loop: CATSESGTGAPLNTGELFF. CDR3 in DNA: TGTGCCACCAGTGAGTCCGGGACAGGGGCTCCTTTAAACACCGGGGAGCTGTTTTTT.

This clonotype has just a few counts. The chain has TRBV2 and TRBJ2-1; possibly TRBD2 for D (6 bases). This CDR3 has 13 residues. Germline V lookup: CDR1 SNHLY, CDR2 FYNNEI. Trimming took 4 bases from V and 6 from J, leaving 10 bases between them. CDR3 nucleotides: TGTGCCAGCAGTGGGGACTTCGTCAATGAGCAGTTCTTC. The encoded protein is CASSGDFVNEQFF.

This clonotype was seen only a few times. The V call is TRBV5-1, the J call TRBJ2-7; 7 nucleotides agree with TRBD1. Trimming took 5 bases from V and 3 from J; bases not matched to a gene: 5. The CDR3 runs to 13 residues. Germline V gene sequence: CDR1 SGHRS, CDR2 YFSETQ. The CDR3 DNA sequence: TGCGCCAGCAGTGAACAGGGGCACTACGAGCAGTACTTC. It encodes CASSEQGHYEQYF. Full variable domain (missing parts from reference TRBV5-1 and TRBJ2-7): KAGVTQTPRYLIKTRGQQVTLSCSPISGHRSVSWYQQTPGQGLQFLFEYFSETQRNKGNFPGRFSGRQFSNSRSEMNVSTLELGDSALYLCASSEQGHYEQYFGPGTRLTVT.

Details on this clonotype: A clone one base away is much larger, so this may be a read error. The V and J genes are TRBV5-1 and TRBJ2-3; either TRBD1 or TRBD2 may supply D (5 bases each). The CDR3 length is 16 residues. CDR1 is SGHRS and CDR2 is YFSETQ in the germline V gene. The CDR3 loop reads CASSLVQLPSTGTQYF. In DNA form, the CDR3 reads TGCGCCAGCAGCTTGGTACAGCTTCCTAGCACAGGTACGCAGTATTTT.

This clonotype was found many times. The CDR3: CASVEAATDTQYF. The DNA for the CDR3 is TGTGCCAGTGTAGAAGCGGCTACAGATACGCAGTATTTT. V and J are TRBV2 and TRBJ2-3; D is perhaps TRBD2 (5 bases). Germline CDR1 reads SNHLY; CDR2 reads FYNNEI. This CDR3 region has 13 residues. V was trimmed by 9 bases and J by 3 bases, leaving 13 bases between them.

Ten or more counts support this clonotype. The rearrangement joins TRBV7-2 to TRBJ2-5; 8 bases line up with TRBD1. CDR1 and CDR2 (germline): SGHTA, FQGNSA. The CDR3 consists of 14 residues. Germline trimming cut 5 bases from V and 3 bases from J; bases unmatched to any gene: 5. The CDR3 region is CASSMTGEKETQYF. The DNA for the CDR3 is TGTGCCAGCAGCATGACAGGGGAAAAAGAGACCCAGTACTTC. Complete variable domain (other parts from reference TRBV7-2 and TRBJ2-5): GAGVSQSPSNKVTEKGKDVELRCDPISGHTALYWYRQSLGQGLEFLIYFQGNSAPDKSGLPSDRFSAERTGGSVSTLTIQRTQQEDSAVYLCASSMTGEKETQYFGPGTRLLVL.

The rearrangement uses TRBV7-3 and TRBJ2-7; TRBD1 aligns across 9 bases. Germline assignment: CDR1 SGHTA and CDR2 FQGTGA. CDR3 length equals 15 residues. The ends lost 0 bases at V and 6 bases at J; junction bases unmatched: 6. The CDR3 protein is CASSLTPGQGGEQYF. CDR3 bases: TGTGCCAGCAGCTTAACTCCGGGACAGGGAGGCGAGCAGTACTTC.

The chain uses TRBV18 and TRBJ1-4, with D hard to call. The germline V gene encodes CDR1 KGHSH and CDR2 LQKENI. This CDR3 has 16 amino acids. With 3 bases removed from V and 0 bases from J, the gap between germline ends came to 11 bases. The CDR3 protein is CASSPQVAATNEKLFF. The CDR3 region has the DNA TGTGCCAGCTCACCCCAAGTGGCCGCAACTAATGAAAAACTGTTTTTT.

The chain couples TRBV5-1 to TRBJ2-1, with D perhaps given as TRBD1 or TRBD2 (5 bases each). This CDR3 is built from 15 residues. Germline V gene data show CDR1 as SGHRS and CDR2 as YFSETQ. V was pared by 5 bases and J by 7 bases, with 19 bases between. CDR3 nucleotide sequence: TGCGCCAGCAGTCGGGACCAAGCCCTGGGGAATGAGCAGTTCTTC. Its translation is CASSRDQALGNEQFF.

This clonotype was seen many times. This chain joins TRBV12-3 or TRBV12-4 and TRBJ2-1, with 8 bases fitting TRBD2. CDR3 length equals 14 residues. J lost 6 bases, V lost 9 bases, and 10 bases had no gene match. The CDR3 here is CASFFRAGGNEQFF. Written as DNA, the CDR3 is TGTGCCAGTTTTTTTCGGGCGGGGGGCAATGAGCAGTTCTTC.

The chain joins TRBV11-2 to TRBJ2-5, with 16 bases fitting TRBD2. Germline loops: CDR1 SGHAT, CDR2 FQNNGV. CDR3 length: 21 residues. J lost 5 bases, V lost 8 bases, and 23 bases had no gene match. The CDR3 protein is CASGYPPTGTSGGARRETQYF. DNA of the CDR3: TGTGCCAGCGGATACCCCCCTACCGGGACTAGCGGGGGGGCCCGCCGGGAGACCCAGTACTTC.

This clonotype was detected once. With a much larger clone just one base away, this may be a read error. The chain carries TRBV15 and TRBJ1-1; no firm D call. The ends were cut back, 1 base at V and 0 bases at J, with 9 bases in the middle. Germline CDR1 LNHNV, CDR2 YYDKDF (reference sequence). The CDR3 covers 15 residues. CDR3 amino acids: CATSRAHGLNTEAFF. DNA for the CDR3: TGTGCCACCAGCAGAGCCCACGGCTTGAACACTGAAGCTTTCTTT.

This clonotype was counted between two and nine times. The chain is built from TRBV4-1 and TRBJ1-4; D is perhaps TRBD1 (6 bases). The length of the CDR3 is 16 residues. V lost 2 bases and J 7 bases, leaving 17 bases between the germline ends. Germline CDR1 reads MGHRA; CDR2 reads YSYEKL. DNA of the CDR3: TGCGCCAGCAGCCAAAGGGGGGGAGGGCCCCCTGAAAAACTGTTTTTT. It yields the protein CASSQRGGGPPEKLFF.

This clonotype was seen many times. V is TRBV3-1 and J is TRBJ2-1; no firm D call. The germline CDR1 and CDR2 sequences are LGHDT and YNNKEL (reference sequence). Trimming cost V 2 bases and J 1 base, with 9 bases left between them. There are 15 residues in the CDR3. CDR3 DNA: TGTGCCAGCAGCCAAAACTGGGGATCCTACAATGAGCAGTTCTTC. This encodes CASSQNWGSYNEQFF.

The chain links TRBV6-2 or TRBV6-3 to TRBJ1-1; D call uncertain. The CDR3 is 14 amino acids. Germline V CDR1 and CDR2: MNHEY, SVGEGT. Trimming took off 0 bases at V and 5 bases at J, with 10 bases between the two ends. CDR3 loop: CASSYSTLGTEAFF. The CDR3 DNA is TGTGCCAGCAGTTACTCGACCTTGGGTACTGAAGCTTTCTTT.

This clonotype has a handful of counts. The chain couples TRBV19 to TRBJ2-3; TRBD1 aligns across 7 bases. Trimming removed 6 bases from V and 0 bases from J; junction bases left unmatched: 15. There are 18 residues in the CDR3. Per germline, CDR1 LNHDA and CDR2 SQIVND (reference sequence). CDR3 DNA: TGTGCCAGTAGGCACCAAGGGGGCCCTTCACCCAGCACAGATACGCAGTATTTT. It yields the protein CASRHQGGPSPSTDTQYF.

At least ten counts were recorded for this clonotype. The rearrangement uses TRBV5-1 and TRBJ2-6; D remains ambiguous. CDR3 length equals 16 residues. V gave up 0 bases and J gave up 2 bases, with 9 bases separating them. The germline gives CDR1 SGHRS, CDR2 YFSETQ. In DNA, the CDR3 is TGCGCCAGCAGCTTGGGTGGAGTTCCTGGGGCCAACGTCCTGACTTTC. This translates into CASSLGGVPGANVLTF.

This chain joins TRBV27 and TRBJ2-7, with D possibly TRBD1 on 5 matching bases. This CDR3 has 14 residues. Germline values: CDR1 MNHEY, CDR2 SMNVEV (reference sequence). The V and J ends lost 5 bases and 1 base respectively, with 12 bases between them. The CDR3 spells CASSRAGKSYEQYF. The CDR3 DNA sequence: TGTGCCAGCAGTCGGGCAGGGAAGTCCTACGAGCAGTACTTC.

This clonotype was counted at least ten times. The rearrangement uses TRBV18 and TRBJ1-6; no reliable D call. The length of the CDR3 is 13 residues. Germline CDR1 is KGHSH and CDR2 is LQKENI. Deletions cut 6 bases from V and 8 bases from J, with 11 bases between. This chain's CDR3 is CASSLNNDSPLHF. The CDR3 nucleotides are TGTGCCAGCTCCCTTAACAACGATTCACCCCTCCACTTT.

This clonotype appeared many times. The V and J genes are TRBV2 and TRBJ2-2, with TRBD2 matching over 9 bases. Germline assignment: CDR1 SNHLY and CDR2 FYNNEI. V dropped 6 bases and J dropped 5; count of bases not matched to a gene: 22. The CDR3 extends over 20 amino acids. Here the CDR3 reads CASRKRSSSRTSASTGELFF. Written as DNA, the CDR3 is TGTGCCAGCAGAAAGAGGTCCTCCTCAAGGACTAGCGCTTCAACCGGGGAGCTGTTTTTT.

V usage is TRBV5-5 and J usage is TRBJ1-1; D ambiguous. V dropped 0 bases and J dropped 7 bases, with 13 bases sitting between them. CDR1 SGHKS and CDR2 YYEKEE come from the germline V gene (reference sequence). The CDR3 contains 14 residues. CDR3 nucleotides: TGTGCCAGCAGCTTGGGGCCAATTCGGGATGAAGCTTTCTTT. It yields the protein CASSLGPIRDEAFF.

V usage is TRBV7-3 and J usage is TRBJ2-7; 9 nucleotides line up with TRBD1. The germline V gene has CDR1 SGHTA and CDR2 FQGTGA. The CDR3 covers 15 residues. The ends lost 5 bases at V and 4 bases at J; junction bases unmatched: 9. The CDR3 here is CASSVHGTGYYEQYF. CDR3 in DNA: TGTGCCAGCAGCGTTCACGGGACAGGGTATTACGAGCAGTACTTC.

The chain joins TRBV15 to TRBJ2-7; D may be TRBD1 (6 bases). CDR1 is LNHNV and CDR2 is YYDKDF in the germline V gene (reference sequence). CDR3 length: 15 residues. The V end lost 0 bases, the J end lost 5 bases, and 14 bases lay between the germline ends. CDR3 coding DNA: TGTGCCACCAGCAGAGATTTAGGGGGTGGACACGAGCAGTACTTC. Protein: CATSRDLGGGHEQYF.

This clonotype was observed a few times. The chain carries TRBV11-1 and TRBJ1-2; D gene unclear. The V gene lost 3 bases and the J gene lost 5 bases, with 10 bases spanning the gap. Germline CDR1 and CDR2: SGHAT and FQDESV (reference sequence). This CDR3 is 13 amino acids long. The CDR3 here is CASSFGGYYGYTF. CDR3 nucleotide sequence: TGTGCCAGCAGCTTTGGAGGTTATTATGGCTACACCTTC.

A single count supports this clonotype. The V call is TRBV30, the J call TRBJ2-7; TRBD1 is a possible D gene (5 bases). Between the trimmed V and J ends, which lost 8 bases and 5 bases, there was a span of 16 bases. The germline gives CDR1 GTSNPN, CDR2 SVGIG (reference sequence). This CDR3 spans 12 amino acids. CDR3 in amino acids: CASQQDTDEQYF. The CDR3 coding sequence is TGTGCCAGCCAACAGGACACGGACGAGCAGTACTTC.